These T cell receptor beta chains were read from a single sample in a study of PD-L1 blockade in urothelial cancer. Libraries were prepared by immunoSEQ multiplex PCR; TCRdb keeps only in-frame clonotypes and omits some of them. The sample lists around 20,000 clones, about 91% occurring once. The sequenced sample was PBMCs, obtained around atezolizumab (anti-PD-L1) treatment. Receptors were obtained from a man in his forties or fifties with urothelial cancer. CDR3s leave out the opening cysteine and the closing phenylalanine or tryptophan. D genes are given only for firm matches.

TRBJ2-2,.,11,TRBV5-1,ASSQGLAGELF
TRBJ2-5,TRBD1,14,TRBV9,ASSVEMDRGWETQY
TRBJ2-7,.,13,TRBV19,ASSMGQGGTYEQY
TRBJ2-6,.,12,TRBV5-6,ASSFNSGANVLT
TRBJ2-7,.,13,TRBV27,ASSLEPGTPYEQY
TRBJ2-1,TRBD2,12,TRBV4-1,ASSQGTSNNEQF
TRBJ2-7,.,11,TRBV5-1,ASSFQQGREQY
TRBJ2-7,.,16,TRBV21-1,ASSHGGGRDHNIYEQY
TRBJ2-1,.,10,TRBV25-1,ASGVSYNEQF
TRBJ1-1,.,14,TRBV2,ASSARQVGLNTEAF
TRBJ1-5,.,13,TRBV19,ASSIDRSHNQPQH
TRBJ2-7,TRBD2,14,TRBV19,ASSVAGTSSPYEQY
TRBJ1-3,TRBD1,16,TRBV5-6,ASSLASGRGQTGNTIY
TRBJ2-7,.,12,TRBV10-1,ASSESTPLSEQY
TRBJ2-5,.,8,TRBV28,ASGGETQY
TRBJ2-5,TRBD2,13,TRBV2,ASRGRGLASETQY
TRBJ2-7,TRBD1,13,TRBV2,ASSDPGQGTHEQY
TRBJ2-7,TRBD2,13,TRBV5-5,ASSSGTSGGYEQY
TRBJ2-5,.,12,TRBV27,ASSSSVPQETQY
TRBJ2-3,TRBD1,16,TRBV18,ASSPPRRDRESTDTQY
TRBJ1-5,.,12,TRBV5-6,ASRFQGSNQPQH
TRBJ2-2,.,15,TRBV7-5,ARSCPGTAVETGELF
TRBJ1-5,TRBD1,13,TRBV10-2,ASSQSGTAYQPQH
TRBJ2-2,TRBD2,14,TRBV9,ASTQTSGTGTGELF
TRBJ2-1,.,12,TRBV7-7,ASSPSLAHNEQF
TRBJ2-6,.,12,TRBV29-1,SVVAGSGANVLT
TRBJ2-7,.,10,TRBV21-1,ASSGQSYEQY
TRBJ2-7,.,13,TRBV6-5,ASSYLTSTPYEQY
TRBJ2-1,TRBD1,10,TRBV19,ATQQGANEQF
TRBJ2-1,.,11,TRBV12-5,ASGLVRGGEQF
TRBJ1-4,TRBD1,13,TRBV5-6,ASSPFSGGGEKLF
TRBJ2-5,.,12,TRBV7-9,ASSLNEGAETQY
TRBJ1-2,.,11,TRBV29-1,SVEAEVNYGYT
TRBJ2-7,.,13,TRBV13,ASKVKLDAHYEQY
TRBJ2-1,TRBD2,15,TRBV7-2,ASSLAVAGGPYNEQF
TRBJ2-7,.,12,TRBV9,ASSVSTAKQEQY
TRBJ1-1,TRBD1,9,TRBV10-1,ATRDRGEAF
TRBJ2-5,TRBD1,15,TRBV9,ASSPPWDRGLMETQY
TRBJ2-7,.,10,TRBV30,AWNQESYEQY
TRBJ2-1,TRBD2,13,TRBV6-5,ASSYDAGGPGEQF
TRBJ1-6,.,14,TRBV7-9,ASSQPRQNYNSPLH
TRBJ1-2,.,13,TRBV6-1,ASTPRAGQNYGYT
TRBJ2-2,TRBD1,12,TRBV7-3,ASSSDRGPGELF
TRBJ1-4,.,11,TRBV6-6,ASSGYRVEKLF
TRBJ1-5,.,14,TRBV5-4,ASSPEGSYSNQPQH
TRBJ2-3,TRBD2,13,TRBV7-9,ASSLASGETDTQY
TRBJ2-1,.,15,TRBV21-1,DRVFMRAWGSNNEQF
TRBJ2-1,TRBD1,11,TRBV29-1,SGLTGMWNEQF
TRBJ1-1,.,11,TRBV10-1,ASRGATNTEAF
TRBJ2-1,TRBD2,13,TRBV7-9,ASRHLAGAYNEQF
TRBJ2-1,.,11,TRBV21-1,ASSEQGNNEQF
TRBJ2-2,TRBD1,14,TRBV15,ATSVMTGLNTGELF
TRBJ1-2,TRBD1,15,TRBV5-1,ASSFGPGQELHYGYT
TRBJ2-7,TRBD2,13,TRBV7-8,ASRPSLAGNYEQY
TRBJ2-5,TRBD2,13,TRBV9,ASSSGLAGRETQY